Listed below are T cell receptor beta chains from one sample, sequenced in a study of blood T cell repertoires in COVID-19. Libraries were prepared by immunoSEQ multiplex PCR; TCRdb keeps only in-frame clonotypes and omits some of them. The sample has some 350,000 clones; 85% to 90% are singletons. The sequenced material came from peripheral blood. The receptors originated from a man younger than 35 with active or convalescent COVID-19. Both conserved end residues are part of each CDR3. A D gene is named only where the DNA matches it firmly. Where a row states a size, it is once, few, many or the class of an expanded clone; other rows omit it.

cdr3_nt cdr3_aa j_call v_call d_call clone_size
TGTGCTAGTGGGCCCAGGACAGGGCCGACCTACGAGCAGTACTTC CASGPRTGPTYEQYF TRBJ2-7 TRBV12-5 TRBD1 -
TGTGCCACCAGCAGAGGAGGGAGCTCTGGAAACACCATATATTTT CATSRGGSSGNTIYF TRBJ1-3 TRBV15 - -
TGTGCCAGCGGACTAGCGGGAGCTGGGTACAATGAGCAGTTCTTC CASGLAGAGYNEQFF TRBJ2-1 TRBV28 TRBD2 -
TGTGCCAGTAGAGTTCGGGGGGACGTGTCGACTGAAGCTTTCTTT CASRVRGDVSTEAFF TRBJ1-1 TRBV19 - -
TGTGCCAGTAGTATAGCAGCGAACACCGGGGAGCTGTTTTTT CASSIAANTGELFF TRBJ2-2 TRBV19 - once
TGTGCCAGCAGCCCGAGGTGGGATGGCGGGGTTGGCTACACCTTC CASSPRWDGGVGYTF TRBJ1-2 TRBV9 - -
TGCGCCAGCAGCCAAGAGAACAGGGTCTCCTACGAGCAGTACTTC CASSQENRVSYEQYF TRBJ2-7 TRBV4-3 - few
TGTGCCAGTAGCCCAGGGGCTTCAGACGAGCAGTACTTC CASSPGASDEQYF TRBJ2-7 TRBV19 - -
TGTGCCAGCAGCCGACAGGGATGGGAGACCCAGTACTTC CASSRQGWETQYF TRBJ2-5 TRBV7-9 TRBD1 -
TGTGCCAGCTCACCTTCGGGACAGGGGTCCTACTTGGAGCAGTACTTC CASSPSGQGSYLEQYF TRBJ2-7 TRBV18 TRBD1 -
TGTGCCAGCAGCCCATACCCCCCGACTTCAACAGATACGCAGTATTTT CASSPYPPTSTDTQYF TRBJ2-3 TRBV5-4 - -
TGTGCCAGCAGCTATACAGGGGGCAGCTACAATGAGCAGTTCTTC CASSYTGGSYNEQFF TRBJ2-1 TRBV7-3 TRBD1 -
TGTGCCGGGAACCGGGACAGGATAGGCTACACCTTC CAGNRDRIGYTF TRBJ1-2 TRBV6-5 TRBD1 -
TGTGCCACCAGCAGAGAGCTGGGGGCTCGGGATGAGCAGTTCTTC CATSRELGARDEQFF TRBJ2-1 TRBV15 - few
TGTGCCAGCAGCGTAGCGTGGGACTCTAGCACAGATACGCAGTATTTT CASSVAWDSSTDTQYF TRBJ2-3 TRBV9 - -
TGTGCCAGCAGCTTAGAGAGGAGGGACTCTCGGGGGTTTGAGCAGTTCTTC CASSLERRDSRGFEQFF TRBJ2-1 TRBV7-6 - -
TGTGCCAGCAACTACGACAGGGAGTTGGATGGCTACACCTTC CASNYDRELDGYTF TRBJ1-2 TRBV7-2 TRBD1 -
TGTGCCAGCAAGGGGTACAGCTCCTACAATGAGCAGTTCTTC CASKGYSSYNEQFF TRBJ2-1 TRBV2 - -
TGTGCCAGCCGGACAGGGGGCCGTGAAAAACTGTTTTTT CASRTGGREKLFF TRBJ1-4 TRBV6-5 TRBD1 -
TGTGCCAGCAGCTTAGCGGCATTTGCGGGAGACATAGAGACCCAGTACTTC CASSLAAFAGDIETQYF TRBJ2-5 TRBV7-8 TRBD2 -
TGTGCCATCCGGGCGGGGCGGGGGGCCTCGAACACCGGGGAGCTGTTTTTT CAIRAGRGASNTGELFF TRBJ2-2 TRBV10-3 TRBD2 -
TGTGCCAGCAGTTACCCTGGACTTTATGGCTACACCTTC CASSYPGLYGYTF TRBJ1-2 TRBV6-6 - -
TGTGCCAGCAGCTTGGTCTCGGACGAGCAGTACTTC CASSLVSDEQYF TRBJ2-7 TRBV13 - -
TGTGCCTGGGCCCTTAGCGGGAGAGGGGAGACCCAGTACTTC CAWALSGRGETQYF TRBJ2-5 TRBV30 TRBD2 -
TGCAGCGTTGAAGTTGTGGGACAGATCCCAGAGACCCAGTACTTC CSVEVVGQIPETQYF TRBJ2-5 TRBV29-1 TRBD1 -
TGTGCCAGCAGTCTTGGGACAGTTGAAGGAAACACCATATATTTT CASSLGTVEGNTIYF TRBJ1-3 TRBV28 TRBD1 -
TGTGCCAGCTGGGCAGGGCCCAGCTCTGGGGCCAACGTGCTGACTTTC CASWAGPSSGANVLTF TRBJ2-6 TRBV28 - -
TGTGCCATCAGCCAGGGACAGAGCTATGGCTACACCTTC CAISQGQSYGYTF TRBJ1-2 TRBV10-3 TRBD1 -
TGTGCCAGCAAGAGGGGGCCGGACACTGAAGCTTTCTTT CASKRGPDTEAFF TRBJ1-1 TRBV6-5 TRBD1 few
TGTGCCAGCAGCTTAGAAAGGGGGTCCGGAAACACCATATATTTT CASSLERGSGNTIYF TRBJ1-3 TRBV7-2 - -
TGTGCCAGCGGGATTGGACAGGGGGCGCCTCTGTACTTC CASGIGQGAPLYF TRBJ2-7 TRBV27 TRBD1 -
TGTGCCTGGAGCGCCGGGACAGGGGGGAACTATGGCTACACCTTC CAWSAGTGGNYGYTF TRBJ1-2 TRBV30 TRBD1 -
TGCAGTGCTAGAGTTCGGACAGAGAGCTTC CSARVRTESF TRBJ2-4 TRBV20-1 - -
TGTGTCGCCAGGACTCGCGGAGGCCACGAGCAGTACTTC CVARTRGGHEQYF TRBJ2-7 TRBV6-6 - -
TGTGCCAGCAGTACGAAGGGGGGGACGCAGTATTTT CASSTKGGTQYF TRBJ2-3 TRBV2 - -
TGTGCCAGCAGTTCCCACTCGAGCTCCTATAATTCACCCCTCCACTTT CASSSHSSSYNSPLHF TRBJ1-6 TRBV28 - -
TGCGCCAGCAGCTTTTGGGGACAGGCCGCAACTAATGAAAAACTGTTTTTT CASSFWGQAATNEKLFF TRBJ1-4 TRBV5-1 TRBD1 -
TGTGCCAGCAGCGTTACAGGGAGAAATCAGCCCCAGCATTTT CASSVTGRNQPQHF TRBJ1-5 TRBV7-2 - -
TGCGCCAGCAGCTTGGCGGGACAGGGTTCACCCCTCCACTTT CASSLAGQGSPLHF TRBJ1-6 TRBV5-1 TRBD1 -
TGCGCCAGCAGGAAAGGGCTAGCGGACTACAATGAGCAGTTCTTC CASRKGLADYNEQFF TRBJ2-1 TRBV5-1 TRBD2 -
TGTGCCATCAGTGCGGGGACAGGGGGATACACTGAAGCTTTCTTT CAISAGTGGYTEAFF TRBJ1-1 TRBV10-3 TRBD1 -
TGTGCCAGCAGCTTAACGGCGGCAGCCTTTAACTATGGCTACACCTTC CASSLTAAAFNYGYTF TRBJ1-2 TRBV7-9 - -
TGTGCCAGCAGCGAGGACAGCATTAATCAGCCCCAGCATTTT CASSEDSINQPQHF TRBJ1-5 TRBV2 - -
TGCGCCAGCAGCCAAAAGGGGGAGGGGAGAGAAAAACTGTTTTTT CASSQKGEGREKLFF TRBJ1-4 TRBV4-1 - -
TGTGCCAGCAGCTCGGACAGAGGGTTTTTAGGTTCACCCCTCCACTTT CASSSDRGFLGSPLHF TRBJ1-6 TRBV7-9 - -
TGTGCCAGCAGCCAAAGGGGGGGTAGAGTTGAAAAACTGTTTTTT CASSQRGGRVEKLFF TRBJ1-4 TRBV7-2 - -
TGTGCCAGCAGTTTAGGCCAGGGGGCGCATCAAGAGACCCAGTACTTC CASSLGQGAHQETQYF TRBJ2-5 TRBV28 TRBD1 -
TGTGCCACCAGTGGGGGTGGGCAGGGGCCAAACTATGGCTACACCTTC CATSGGGQGPNYGYTF TRBJ1-2 TRBV24-1 - -
TGTGCCAGTAGTCCCCGGGACAGCCTCTACGAGCAGTACTTC CASSPRDSLYEQYF TRBJ2-7 TRBV19 TRBD1 -
TGTGCCAGCAGCATCAACTACGAGCAGTACTTC CASSINYEQYF TRBJ2-7 TRBV7-9 - -
TGCGCCAGCTTGGGGGGGGGCGGAGTCCAAGAGACCCAGTACTTC CASLGGGGVQETQYF TRBJ2-5 TRBV5-1 - -